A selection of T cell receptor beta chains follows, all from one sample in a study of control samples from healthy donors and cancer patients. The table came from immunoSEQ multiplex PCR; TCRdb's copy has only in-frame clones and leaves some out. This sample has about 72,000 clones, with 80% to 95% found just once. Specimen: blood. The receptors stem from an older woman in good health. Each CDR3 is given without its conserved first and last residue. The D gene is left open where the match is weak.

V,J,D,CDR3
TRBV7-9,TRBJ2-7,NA,ASSLEGGRSYEQY
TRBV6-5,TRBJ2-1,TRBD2,ASSSITSGRIYEQF
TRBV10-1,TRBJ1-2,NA,ASSPDLYRGYT
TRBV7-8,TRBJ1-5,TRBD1,ASSLVEGASNQPQH
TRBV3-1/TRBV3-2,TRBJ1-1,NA,ASSQQGNTEAF
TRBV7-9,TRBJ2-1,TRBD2,ASSLRLAGGRNEQF
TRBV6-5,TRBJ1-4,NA,ASSNRATNEKLF
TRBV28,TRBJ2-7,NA,ASGSRLYEQY
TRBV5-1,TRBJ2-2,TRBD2,ASSWGLANTGELF
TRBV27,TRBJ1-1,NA,ASSLGLNTEAF
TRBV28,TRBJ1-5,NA,ASSLARGVYSNQPQH
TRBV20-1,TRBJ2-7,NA,SALRTGEQY
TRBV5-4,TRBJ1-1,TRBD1,ASSLAPGQGDTEAF
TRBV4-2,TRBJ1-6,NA,ASSQEVFSLNSPLH
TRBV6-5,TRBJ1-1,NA,ATSLRGIGNTEAF
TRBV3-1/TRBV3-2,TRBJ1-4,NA,ASSQKLAGLANEKLF
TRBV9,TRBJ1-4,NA,ASSANQRADGGEKLF
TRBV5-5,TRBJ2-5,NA,ASSLKETQY
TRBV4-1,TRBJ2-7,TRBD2,ASSRASGLPYEQY
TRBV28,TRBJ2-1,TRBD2,ASSFDAQSGRYDEQF
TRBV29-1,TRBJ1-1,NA,SVGVSQNTEAF
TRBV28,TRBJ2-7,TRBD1,ASNYQGVEQY
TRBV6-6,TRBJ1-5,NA,ASSRDRPNQPQH
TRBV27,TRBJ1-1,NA,ASSLWGQNTEAF
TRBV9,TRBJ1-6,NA,ASSLDNSPLH
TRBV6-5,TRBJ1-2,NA,ASSPGLGGYT
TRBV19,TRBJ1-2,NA,ASSTLQTYYGYT
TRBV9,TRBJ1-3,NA,ASSARTAGNTIY
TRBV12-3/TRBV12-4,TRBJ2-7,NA,ASSLAGRGEQY
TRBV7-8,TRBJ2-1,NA,ASSQRSGNEQF
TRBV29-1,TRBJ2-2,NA,SVVLGSEQTGELF
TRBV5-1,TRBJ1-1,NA,ASSLDLNTEAF
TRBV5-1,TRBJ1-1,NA,ASSLGRGDTEAF
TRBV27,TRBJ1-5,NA,ASSFLGGAGQPQH
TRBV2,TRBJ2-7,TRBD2,ASSEGAGGREQY
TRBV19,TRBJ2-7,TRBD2,ASSIISGGPHEQY
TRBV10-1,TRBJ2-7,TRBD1,ASSESLVGQGIYEQY
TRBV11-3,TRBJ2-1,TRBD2,ASSSPASGSRNEQF
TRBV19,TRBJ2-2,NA,ASSILRNTGELF
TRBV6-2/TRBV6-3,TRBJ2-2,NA,ASRPFPRVRELF
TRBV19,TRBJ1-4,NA,ASSSGEANEKLF
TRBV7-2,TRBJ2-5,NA,ASSPVLRFGRETQY
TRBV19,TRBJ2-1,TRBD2,ASSIDPGTSGYSYNEQF
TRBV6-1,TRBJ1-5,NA,ASSDRQLYQPQH
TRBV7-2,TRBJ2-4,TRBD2,ASSAGGWTSGSPD
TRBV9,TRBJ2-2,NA,ASSVAGVGTGELF
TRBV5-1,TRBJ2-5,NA,ASREGTNQETQY
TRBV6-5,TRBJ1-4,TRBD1,ASSRTGNNEKLF
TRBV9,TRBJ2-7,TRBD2,ASSAIAGGSYEQY
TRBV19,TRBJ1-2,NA,ASRPPFAGFFYGYT
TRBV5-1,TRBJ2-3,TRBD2,ASSSRPLAVNTDTQY
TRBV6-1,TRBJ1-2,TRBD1,ASSDPTGASYGYT
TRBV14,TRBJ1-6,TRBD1,ASSPSRDSSSYNSPLH
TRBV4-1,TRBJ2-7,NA,ASSLRFRAENYEQY
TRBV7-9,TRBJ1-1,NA,ASSLGQQNTEAF
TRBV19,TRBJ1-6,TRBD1,ASSIDLGQGVSVPYNSPLH
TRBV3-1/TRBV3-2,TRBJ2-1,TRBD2,ASSRLAGGFGEQF
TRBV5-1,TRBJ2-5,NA,ASSYGTPQQETQY
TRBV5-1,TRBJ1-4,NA,ASSTRGVGDEKLF
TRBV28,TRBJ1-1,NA,ASSPPTGAEAF